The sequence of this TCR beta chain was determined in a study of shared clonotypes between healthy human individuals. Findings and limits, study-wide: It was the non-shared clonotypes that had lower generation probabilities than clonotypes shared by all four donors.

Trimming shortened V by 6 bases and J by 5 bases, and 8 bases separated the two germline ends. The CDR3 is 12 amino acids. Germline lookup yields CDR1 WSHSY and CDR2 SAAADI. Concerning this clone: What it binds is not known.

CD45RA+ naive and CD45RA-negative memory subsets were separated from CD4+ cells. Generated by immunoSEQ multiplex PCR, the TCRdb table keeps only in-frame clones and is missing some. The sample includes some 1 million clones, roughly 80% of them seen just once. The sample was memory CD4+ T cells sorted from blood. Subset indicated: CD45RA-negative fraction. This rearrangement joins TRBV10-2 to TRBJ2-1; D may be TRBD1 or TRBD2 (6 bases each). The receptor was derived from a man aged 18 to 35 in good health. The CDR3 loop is CASRRGDNEQFF. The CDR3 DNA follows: TGCGCCAGCAGGAGGGGGGACAATGAGCAGTTCTTC.